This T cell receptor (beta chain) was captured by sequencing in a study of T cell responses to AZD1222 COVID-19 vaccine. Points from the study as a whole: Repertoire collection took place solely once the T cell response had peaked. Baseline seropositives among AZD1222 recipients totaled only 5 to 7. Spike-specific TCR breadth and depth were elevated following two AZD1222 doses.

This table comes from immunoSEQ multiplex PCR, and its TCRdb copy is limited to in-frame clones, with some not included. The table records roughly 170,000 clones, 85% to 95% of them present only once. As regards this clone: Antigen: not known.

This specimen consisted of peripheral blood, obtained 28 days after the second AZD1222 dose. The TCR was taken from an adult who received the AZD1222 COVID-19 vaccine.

CDR3 sequence (DNA): TGCGCCAGCAGTGATGTGGCTGCTGGCTCCTACAATGAGCAGTTCTTC. This translates into CASSDVAAGSYNEQFF. The chain combines TRBV10-1 with TRBJ2-1; the D is unclear. CDR3 size: 16 residues. Germline V gene lookup returns CDR1 WNHNN and CDR2 SYGVQD (reference sequence). Trimming stripped 3 bases from V and 0 bases from J, with 12 bases between.